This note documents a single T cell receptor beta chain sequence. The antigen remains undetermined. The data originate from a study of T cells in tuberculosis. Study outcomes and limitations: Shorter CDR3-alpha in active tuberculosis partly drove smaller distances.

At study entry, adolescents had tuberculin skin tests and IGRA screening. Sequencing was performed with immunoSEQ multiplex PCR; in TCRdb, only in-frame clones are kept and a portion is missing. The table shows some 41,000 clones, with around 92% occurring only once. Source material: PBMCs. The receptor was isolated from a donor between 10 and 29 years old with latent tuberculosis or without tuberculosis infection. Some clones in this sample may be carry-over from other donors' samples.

The CDR3 here is CASSTGTGVVYEQFF. The DNA of the CDR3 is TGTGCCAGTAGCACCGGGACAGGGGTTGTCTATGAGCAGTTCTTC. The chain carries TRBV19 and TRBJ2-1; TRBD1 matches 10 bases. The CDR3 totals 15 residues. The V and J ends lost 6 bases and 8 bases, in that order; junction bases with no gene match: 10. Germline assignment: CDR1 LNHDA and CDR2 SQIVND (reference sequence).